This is a list of T cell receptor beta chains from one sample in a study of blood T cell repertoires in COVID-19. Some clones are missing from TCRdb's copy, which holds only in-frame ones; the method was immunoSEQ multiplex PCR. This table holds some 490,000 clones, approximately 85% found once. Sequenced input: peripheral blood. Receptors originate from a human donor in a cohort sampled during active COVID-19. Each CDR3 is given with its conserved first and last residue. A D gene is named only where the DNA matches it firmly. Clone size, where shown, is once, few, many, or a class for clones that have expanded.

abundance: .
v_gene: TRBV30
j_gene: TRBJ2-2
d_gene: TRBD2
CDR3nt: TGTGCCCGGCGGCGGGAGGTACCCGGGGAGCTGTTTTTT
CDR3aa: CARRREVPGELFF

abundance: .
v_gene: TRBV2
j_gene: TRBJ2-5
d_gene: TRBD2
CDR3nt: TGTGCCAGCAGTGAAGGGATCTCAGGGCGTAGCGGGAGGGCCCAAGGGGGCCAAGAGACCCAGTACTTC
CDR3aa: CASSEGISGRSGRAQGGQETQYF

abundance: few
v_gene: TRBV18
j_gene: TRBJ1-3
d_gene: .
CDR3nt: TGTGCCAGCCTCACAGGGAATGGAAACACCATATATTTT
CDR3aa: CASLTGNGNTIYF

abundance: few
v_gene: TRBV5-1
j_gene: TRBJ2-2
d_gene: TRBD2
CDR3nt: TGCGCCAGCAGCTTCCTAGCGGGCGCCCTCACCGGGGAGCTGTTTTTT
CDR3aa: CASSFLAGALTGELFF

abundance: .
v_gene: TRBV12-3/TRBV12-4
j_gene: TRBJ1-5
d_gene: .
CDR3nt: TGTGCCAGCAGTTTTCGGGGGGGGCTTCGGCATTTT
CDR3aa: CASSFRGGLRHF

abundance: few
v_gene: TRBV4-3
j_gene: TRBJ1-3
d_gene: TRBD1
CDR3nt: TGCGCCAGCAGCTTATCTCGGACAGGCGTCGTCGGAAACACCATATATTTT
CDR3aa: CASSLSRTGVVGNTIYF

abundance: .
v_gene: TRBV7-2
j_gene: TRBJ2-2
d_gene: .
CDR3nt: TGTGCCAGCAGCTTAGACCTACCCACCGGGGAGCTGTTTTTT
CDR3aa: CASSLDLPTGELFF

abundance: .
v_gene: TRBV29-1
j_gene: TRBJ2-7
d_gene: .
CDR3nt: TGCAGCGTGAAGACAGCGCAAAGCTCCTACGAGCAGTACTTC
CDR3aa: CSVKTAQSSYEQYF

abundance: .
v_gene: TRBV5-1
j_gene: TRBJ2-6
d_gene: .
CDR3nt: TGCGCCAGCAGCCTAAGGAGCGCCTCTGGGGCCAACGTCCTGACTTTC
CDR3aa: CASSLRSASGANVLTF

abundance: .
v_gene: TRBV5-5
j_gene: TRBJ1-6
d_gene: .
CDR3nt: TGTGCCAGCAGCACCCCAGGGAATTCACCCCTCCACTTT
CDR3aa: CASSTPGNSPLHF

abundance: .
v_gene: TRBV21-1
j_gene: TRBJ2-2
d_gene: .
CDR3nt: TGTGCCAGCAGCAAGAGACAGGGTTGGCCCGGGGAGCTGTTTTTT
CDR3aa: CASSKRQGWPGELFF

abundance: .
v_gene: TRBV24-1
j_gene: TRBJ2-5
d_gene: .
CDR3nt: TGTGCCACCAGTGATGCAGGGGCCGTAGAGACCCAGTACTTC
CDR3aa: CATSDAGAVETQYF

abundance: .
v_gene: TRBV7-9
j_gene: TRBJ1-1
d_gene: TRBD1
CDR3nt: TGTGCCAGCAGCCGACAGGGAAGCACTGAAGCTTTCTTT
CDR3aa: CASSRQGSTEAFF

abundance: .
v_gene: TRBV20-1
j_gene: TRBJ2-7
d_gene: TRBD2
CDR3nt: TGCAGTGCTAGTATAGCGGGAGGACACTACGAGCAGTACTTC
CDR3aa: CSASIAGGHYEQYF

abundance: .
v_gene: TRBV30
j_gene: TRBJ1-2
d_gene: .
CDR3nt: TGTGCCTGGAGCGCACCGGAGACAGGTCGGAATGGCTACACCTTC
CDR3aa: CAWSAPETGRNGYTF

abundance: .
v_gene: TRBV19
j_gene: TRBJ2-1
d_gene: .
CDR3nt: TGTGCCAGTAGTATAGTGGAGGGGACCGCTTTTTTCAATGAGCAGTTCTTC
CDR3aa: CASSIVEGTAFFNEQFF

abundance: once
v_gene: TRBV29-1
j_gene: TRBJ1-3
d_gene: .
CDR3nt: TGCGGAGTGGGGGCCACCTCTGGAAACACCATATATTTT
CDR3aa: CGVGATSGNTIYF